Sequencing of this T cell receptor beta chain was carried out in a study of T cells after yellow fever vaccination. Only a few counts were recorded for this clonotype. TCRdb reprocessed the 5' RACE reads with MiXCR, giving one entry per CDR3 protein. This table holds 300,000 or so distinct CDR3 sequences, 10% to 15% found once. Germline values: CDR1 LGHNA, CDR2 YSLEER. The CDR3 has 16 amino acids. Trimming took 0 bases from V and 2 from J; bases not matched to a gene: 5. This sequence joins TRBV4-3 and TRBJ2-7, with TRBD2 matching over 9 bases. The material was CD4+ T cells sorted from PBMCs, obtained 45 days after the yellow fever booster vaccination. The clonotype originates from a young man who received the YFV17D yellow fever vaccine. This chain's CDR3 is CASSQDLQREAYEQYF. The CDR3 DNA follows: TGCGCCAGCAGCCAAGATCTCCAGCGGGAGGCCTACGAGCAGTACTTC.